Shown below are 20 T cell receptor beta chains from a single sample sequenced in a study of blood T cell repertoires in COVID-19. Here immunoSEQ multiplex PCR was the method, and the copy in TCRdb shows in-frame clones only, minus some. The sample records around 250,000 clones, 80% to 85% being singletons. The sample was peripheral blood. These receptors were taken from a woman aged 18-35 years with acute or convalescent COVID-19.

The CDR3 bases are TGTGCCAGCAGTGACCCTGGGACAGAGAGTCCCTATCAGCCCCAGCATTTT. This encodes CASSDPGTESPYQPQHF. The V and J genes are TRBV6-4 and TRBJ1-5; the match to TRBD1 covers 7 bases. The germline CDR1 and CDR2 sequences are MRHNA and SNTAGT. This CDR3 region has 17 residues. V was clipped by 2 bases and J by 5 bases; unmatched bases: 12.

The rearrangement joins TRBV5-4 to TRBJ2-1; no clear D. The germline V gene has CDR1 SGHNT and CDR2 YYREEE (reference sequence). The V gene lost 0 bases and the J gene lost 5 bases, with 9 bases spanning the gap. This CDR3 has 14 amino acids. CDR3 in amino acids: CASSLVVGDNEQFF. The CDR3 bases are TGTGCCAGCAGCTTGGTTGTTGGAGACAATGAGCAGTTCTTC.

A single count supports this clone. Other nucleotide sequences in the sample specify the same CDR3. The chain combines TRBV7-2 with TRBJ2-7, with D uncertain. CDR3 length: 14 amino acids. V was clipped by 1 base and J by 0 bases, with 7 bases between them. Germline V CDR1 and CDR2: SGHTA, FQGNSA. CDR3 nucleotide sequence: TGTGCCAGCAGCTTAGGGCACAGCTCCTACGAGCAGTACTTC. Protein product: CASSLGHSSYEQYF.

This chain connects TRBV13 to TRBJ2-1, with a weak D call TRBD2 (5 bases). Germline CDR1 and CDR2: PRHDT and FYEKMQ (reference sequence). The CDR3 contains 13 residues. V lost 9 bases, J lost 9 bases, and 18 bases lay in between. The CDR3 DNA is TGTGCCAGTTCCGGACCCGACGGGATTGAGCAGTTCTTC. This sequence encodes CASSGPDGIEQFF.

The rearrangement joins TRBV7-3 to TRBJ1-1; D unclear. The V gene's germline CDR1 is SGHTA and CDR2 FQGTGA. This CDR3 has 14 residues. Trimming pared 4 bases from V and 2 bases from J, leaving 11 bases between. CDR3 DNA: TGTGCCAGCAGCTCTCAGGCGAAAAACACTGAAGCTTTCTTT. This codes for CASSSQAKNTEAFF. Full variable domain (missing parts from reference TRBV7-3 and TRBJ1-1): GAGVSQTPSNKVTEKGKYVELRCDPISGHTALYWYRQSLGQGPEFLIYFQGTGAADDSGLPNDRFFAVRPEGSVSTLKIQRTERGDSAVYLCASSSQAKNTEAFFGQGTRLTVV.

V usage is TRBV5-1 and J usage is TRBJ1-3; possibly TRBD1 for D (5 bases). The V and J ends lost 4 bases and 16 bases respectively, with 18 bases between them. Germline assignment: CDR1 SGHRS and CDR2 YFSETQ. The CDR3 contains 12 residues. CDR3 sequence: CASSPTTGTEYF. In nucleotides, the CDR3 is TGCGCCAGCAGCCCCACCACCGGGACTGAGTATTTT.

The gene calls are TRBV7-2 and TRBJ2-2; 7 bases are a match to TRBD2. The trim removed 6 bases at V and 7 bases at J, leaving 5 bases unmatched. Germline V CDR1 and CDR2: SGHTA, FQGNSA. The CDR3 runs 13 residues. The CDR3 nucleotides are TGTGCCAGCAGGATGAGCGGGAACGGGGAGCTGTTTTTT. Amino acids: CASRMSGNGELFF.

This chain uses TRBV3-1 (or the pseudogene TRBV3-2) with TRBJ2-7; TRBD1 matches 9 bases. V trimming: 4 bases; J trimming: 7 bases; junction bases outside the gene matches: 8. CDR3 size: 14 residues. Germline CDR1 LGHDT, CDR2 YNNKEL (reference sequence). The DNA for the CDR3 is TGTGCCAGCAGCCCAACGACAGGGGGGCGGGAGCAGTACTTC. This sequence encodes CASSPTTGGREQYF.

The chain recombines TRBV5-1 with TRBJ2-5; D perhaps matches TRBD1 (6 bases). CDR1 SGHRS and CDR2 YFSETQ come from the germline V gene. This CDR3 is built from 14 residues. V was shortened by 1 base and J by 5 bases, with 12 bases between the two germline ends. The CDR3 coding sequence is TGCGCCAGCAGCTTGAAACAGGGTTGGGAGACCCAGTACTTC. Translating gives CASSLKQGWETQYF.

The J gene is TRBJ2-3, the V gene TRBV19, with 7 bases identical to TRBD2. The CDR3 is made up of 13 amino acids. Germline V gene data show CDR1 as LNHDA and CDR2 as SQIVND (reference sequence). J gave up 2 bases and V 11 bases, and 7 bases lay outside the gene matches. In nucleotides, the CDR3 is TGTGCCTCGGGGCTAGCGGTCACAGATACGCAGTATTTT. It codes for CASGLAVTDTQYF. Complete variable domain (other parts from reference TRBV19 and TRBJ2-3): DGGITQSPKYLFRKEGQNVTLSCEQNLNHDAMYWYRQDPGQGLRLIYYSQIVNDFQKGDIAEGYSVSREKKESFPLTVTSAQKNPTAFYLCASGLAVTDTQYFGPGTRLTVL.

The chain recombines TRBV14 with TRBJ1-1; perhaps TRBD1 as D (5 bases). The V end lost 0 bases, the J end lost 1 base, and 15 bases lay between the germline ends. CDR3 length equals 17 residues. In germline, CDR1 is SGHDN, CDR2 FVKESK. This chain's CDR3 is CASSQDDVGQTNTEAFF. The CDR3 DNA follows: TGTGCCAGCAGCCAAGATGACGTGGGGCAGACGAACACTGAAGCTTTCTTT.

The chain uses TRBV12-3 or TRBV12-4 and TRBJ1-5, with TRBD1 identical over 7 bases. The CDR3 is 13 amino acids. V lost 8 bases to trimming and J lost 5 bases; unmatched junction nucleotides: 6. CDR3 nucleotides: TGTGCCAGCTCGGGACAGAACTATCAGCCCCAGCATTTT. Encoded protein: CASSGQNYQPQHF.

This clone was seen only once. J is TRBJ1-2 and V is TRBV18, with D perhaps TRBD1 (5 bases). Trimming took 0 bases from V and 4 from J, leaving 12 bases between them. The CDR3 consists of 15 residues. In germline, CDR1 is KGHSH, CDR2 LQKENI. The CDR3 DNA is TGTGCCAGCTCACCACCTGTGGGGCCCCTCTATGGCTACACCTTC. Translated: CASSPPVGPLYGYTF.

The V gene is TRBV2, the J gene TRBJ1-5; D is perhaps TRBD1 (6 bases). The V end lost 6 bases, the J end lost 4 bases, and 10 bases lay between the germline ends. Germline CDR1 and CDR2: SNHLY and FYNNEI. CDR3 length equals 13 residues. CDR3 sequence (DNA): TGTGCCAGCAGGAGAGACAGGAATCAGCCCCAGCATTTT. Translated, it gives CASRRDRNQPQHF. Full variable domain (missing parts from reference TRBV2 and TRBJ1-5): EPEVTQTPSHQVTQMGQEVILRCVPISNHLYFYWYRQILGQKVEFLVSFYNNEISEKSEIFDDQFSVERPDGSNFTLKIRSTKLEDSAMYFCASRRDRNQPQHFGDGTRLSIL.

In its sample, this clone was seen once. This CDR3 is CASSPRGRETEAFF. As DNA, the CDR3 is TGTGCCAGCAGCCCCAGGGGCCGGGAAACTGAAGCTTTCTTT. V gene TRBV6-5 combines with J gene TRBJ1-1; a weak D match, TRBD1 (6 bases). V gave up 6 bases and J gave up 5 bases, with 16 bases separating them. This CDR3 has 14 amino acids. Germline V gene data show CDR1 as MNHEY and CDR2 as SVGAGI.

This clone turned up a few times. V and J are TRBV28 and TRBJ2-5; 8 nucleotides line up with TRBD1. CDR1 MDHEN and CDR2 SYDVKM come from the germline V gene. This CDR3 spans 14 amino acids. Trimming cost V 6 bases and J 2 bases; bases outside gene matches: 5. The CDR3 loop is CASSQQGAQETQYF. Here the CDR3 DNA reads TGTGCCAGCAGCCAGCAGGGGGCGCAAGAGACCCAGTACTTC.

The chain links TRBV20-1 to TRBJ2-3; a possible D gene is TRBD2 (5 bases). Germline V gene lookup returns CDR1 DFQATT and CDR2 SNEGSKA (reference sequence). The CDR3 sequence is 12 residues long. V was pared by 3 bases and J by 5 bases, with 9 bases between. CDR3 nucleotides: TGCAGTGCTAGTACGGCGGGAGATACGCAGTATTTT. Its protein is CSASTAGDTQYF.

This clone was counted a single time. V and J are TRBV6-2 or TRBV6-3 and TRBJ1-4; 7 bases agree with TRBD1. Germline lookup yields CDR1 MNHEY and CDR2 SVGEGT. Trimming took 4 bases from V and 5 from J; bases not matched to a gene: 7. The CDR3 loop spans 15 amino acids. CDR3 region: CASSSELTGNEKLFF. In nucleotides, the CDR3 is TGTGCCAGCAGTTCCGAGTTGACAGGGAATGAAAAACTGTTTTTT.

This clone was picked up one time. The J gene is TRBJ1-4, the V gene TRBV19; D possibly corresponds to TRBD1 (6 bases). The V gene lost 5 bases and the J gene lost 0 bases, with 13 bases spanning the gap. Germline V gene sequence: CDR1 LNHDA, CDR2 SQIVND (reference sequence). CDR3 length: 16 amino acids. The CDR3 bases are TGTGCCAGTAGTGCACAGGGAACTGCAACTAATGAAAAACTGTTTTTT. Residues: CASSAQGTATNEKLFF.

This clone was recorded only once. The V gene is TRBV30, the J gene TRBJ1-4, with D unclear. The germline V and J ends were trimmed by 0 bases and 8 bases, with 16 bases remaining between them. CDR1 and CDR2 (germline): GTSNPN, SVGIG (reference sequence). CDR3 length: 15 amino acids. The CDR3 loop reads CAWSVPRQSGEKLFF. Here the CDR3 DNA reads TGTGCCTGGAGTGTACCCAGGCAGAGCGGAGAAAAACTGTTTTTT.